This section outlines one T cell receptor beta chain sequence together with its context. This record belongs to a study of blood T cell repertoires in COVID-19. Study-wide background: Acute and convalescent COVID-19 samples came from the United States, Italy and Spain. T cells, B-cell-depleted T cells, or PBMCs provided the cDNA or gDNA that served as material.

Original processing methods: By means of reference gene primer amplification, nucleated cell counts were estimated. TCRdb's copy holds only in-frame clones and misses some; the assay was immunoSEQ multiplex PCR. The V and J calls and clone size were taken over from that table, and D and trimming were inferred from the DNA. The sample records 310,000 or so clones, around 83% being singletons. V was pared by 3 bases and J by 4 bases, with 4 bases of the junction left unmatched. The length of the CDR3 is 15 residues. CDR1 SNHLY and CDR2 FYNNEI come from the germline V gene. This TCR was recovered from a woman between 45 and 60 years old with acute or convalescent COVID-19. Sequencing used peripheral blood. J is TRBJ1-5 and V is TRBV2; 9 bases line up with TRBD1. The CDR3 region is CASSDSGQGNQPQHF. DNA for the CDR3: TGTGCCAGCAGTGACTCGGGACAGGGAAATCAGCCCCAGCATTTT. The full variable domain, in which reference TRBV2 and TRBJ1-5 provide the parts outside the CDR3, is EPEVTQTPSHQVTQMGQEVILRCVPISNHLYFYWYRQILGQKVEFLVSFYNNEISEKSEIFDDQFSVERPDGSNFTLKIRSTKLEDSAMYFCASSDSGQGNQPQHFGDGTRLSIL.